This T cell receptor (beta chain) was retrieved from a study of OX40 agonist ivuxolimab in advanced cancers. Using immunoSEQ multiplex PCR, the repertoire was profiled, and TCRdb retains in-frame clones only, with some absent. Of around 40,000 clones listed, 80% are singletons. The CDR3 extends over 12 amino acids. V was trimmed by 9 bases and J by 4 bases, leaving 10 bases between them. Germline V gene lookup returns CDR1 MNHNS and CDR2 SASEGT. The receptor was derived from an adult with an advanced solid tumor such as melanoma, head and neck, liver or kidney cancer. The J gene is TRBJ1-3, the V gene TRBV6-1, with D perhaps matching TRBD1 (5 bases). The input for sequencing was CD4+ or CD8+ T cells sorted from blood, taken in a trial of the OX40 agonist ivuxolimab. CDR3 nucleotide sequence: TGTGCCAGTCAGACAGACGGAAACACCATATATTTT. It yields the protein CASQTDGNTIYF.